This T cell receptor beta chain appears in the sequencing data of a study of cytomegalovirus exposure and HLA in healthy donors. Concerning this clone: Its antigen is as yet unknown.

13 Jbeta primers and 60 Vbeta primers were used for the PCR. Profiling relied on immunoSEQ multiplex PCR, and the TCRdb table lists in-frame clones only, not all of them. The sample lists some 100,000 clones, 79% occurring once. Study-wide findings and caveats: In a later analysis, V- and J-gene trimming of beta chains associated with a DCLRE1C missense variant, replicated independently.

The CDR3 spans 16 residues. After removal of 0 bases from V and 6 bases from J, the junction contained 9 bases not matched to a gene. Per germline, CDR1 SGHDN and CDR2 FVKESK. The TCR originated in a female donor in good health and CMV-seropositive. The chain combines TRBV14 with TRBJ2-7, with TRBD1 identical over 9 bases. The source material was PBMCs. CDR3: CASSQDPGTGRSEQYF. The CDR3 DNA follows: TGTGCCAGCAGCCAAGATCCCGGGACAGGGAGGTCCGAGCAGTACTTC.